A few counts support the clone carrying this TCR beta chain. This entry is derived from a study of CD8+ T cells in alopecia areata. It was cDNA, reverse transcribed from extracted RNA, that served as the sequencing template. Profiled with immunoSEQ multiplex PCR; TCRdb holds only in-frame clones, not every one. This table holds about 290,000 clones, 58% found once. Treatment noted: oral pan-JAK inhibitor, 5-10 mg twice daily. Sample: CD4+ T cells sorted from blood, taken at week 24, from a patient treated with tofacitinib. The clonotype was recovered from a human donor with alopecia areata.

CDR3 amino acids: CASSLFRPGATDTQYF. The CDR3, as DNA: TGTGCCAGCAGCCTTTTCCGACCGGGCGCAACGGATACGCAGTATTTT. The rearrangement joins TRBV13 to TRBJ2-3; D call uncertain. The CDR3 sequence is 16 residues long. Per the germline V gene, CDR1 is PRHDT and CDR2 is FYEKMQ (reference sequence). Trimming removed 5 bases from V and 6 bases from J, with 21 bases in between.